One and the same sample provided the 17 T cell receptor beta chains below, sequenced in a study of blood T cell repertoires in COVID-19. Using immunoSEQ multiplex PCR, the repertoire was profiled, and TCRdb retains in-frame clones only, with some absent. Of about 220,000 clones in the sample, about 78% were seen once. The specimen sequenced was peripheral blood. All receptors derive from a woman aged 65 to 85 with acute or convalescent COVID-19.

CDR3 DNA: TGCAGCGTCACAGGGGGCGGTTGGGCTGAAGCTTTCTTT. It codes for CSVTGGGWAEAFF. This rearrangement joins TRBV29-1 to TRBJ1-1; 9 bases are shared with TRBD1. The CDR3 loop spans 13 amino acids. Germline CDR1 is SQVTM and CDR2 is ANQGSEA. The J segment lost 6 bases and the V segment lost 6 bases, leaving 8 bases of the junction unmatched.

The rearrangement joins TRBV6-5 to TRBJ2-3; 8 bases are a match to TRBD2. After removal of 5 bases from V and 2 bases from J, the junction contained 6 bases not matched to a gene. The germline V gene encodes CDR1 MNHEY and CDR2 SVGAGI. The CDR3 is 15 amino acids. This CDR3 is CASSKVAGYTDTQYF. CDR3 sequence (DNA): TGTGCCAGCAGTAAGGTAGCGGGATACACAGATACGCAGTATTTT.

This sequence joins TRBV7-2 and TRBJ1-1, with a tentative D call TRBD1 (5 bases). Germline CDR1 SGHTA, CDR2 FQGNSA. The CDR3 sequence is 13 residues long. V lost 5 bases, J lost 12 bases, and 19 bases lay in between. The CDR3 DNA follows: TGTGCCAGCAGCCAGGGAACAAACTTGGGGACTTTCTTT. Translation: CASSQGTNLGTFF.

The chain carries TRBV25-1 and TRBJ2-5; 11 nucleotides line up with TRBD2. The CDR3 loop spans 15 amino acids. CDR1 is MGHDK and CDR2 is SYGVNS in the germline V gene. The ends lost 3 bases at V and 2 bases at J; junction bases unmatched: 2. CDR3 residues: CASSDRLAGQETQYF. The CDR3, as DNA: TGTGCCAGCAGTGACAGACTAGCGGGGCAAGAGACCCAGTACTTC.

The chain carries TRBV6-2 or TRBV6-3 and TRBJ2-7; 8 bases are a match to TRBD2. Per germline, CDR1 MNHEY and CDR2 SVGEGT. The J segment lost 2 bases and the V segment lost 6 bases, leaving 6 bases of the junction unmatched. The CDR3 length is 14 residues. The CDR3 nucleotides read TGTGCCAGCAGCCACAGCGGGGGCCCCTACGAGCAGTACTTC. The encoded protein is CASSHSGGPYEQYF.

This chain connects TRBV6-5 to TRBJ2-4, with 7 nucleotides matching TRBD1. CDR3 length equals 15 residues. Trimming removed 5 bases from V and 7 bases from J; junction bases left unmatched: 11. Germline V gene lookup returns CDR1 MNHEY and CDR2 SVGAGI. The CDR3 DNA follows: TGTGCCAGCAGTCGGGACAGCCTAGCCGGGAACATTCAGTACTTC. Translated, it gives CASSRDSLAGNIQYF.

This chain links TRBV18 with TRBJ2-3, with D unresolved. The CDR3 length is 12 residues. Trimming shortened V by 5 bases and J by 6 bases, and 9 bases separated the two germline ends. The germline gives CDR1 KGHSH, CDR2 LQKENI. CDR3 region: CASSKMEDTQYF. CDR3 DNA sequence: TGTGCCAGCTCAAAAATGGAGGATACGCAGTATTTT.

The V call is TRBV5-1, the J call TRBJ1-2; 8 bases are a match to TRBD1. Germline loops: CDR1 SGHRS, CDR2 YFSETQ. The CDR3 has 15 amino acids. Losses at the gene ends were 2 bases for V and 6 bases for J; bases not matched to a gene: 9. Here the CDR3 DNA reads TGCGCCAGCAGCTTACAGACAGACAGGGGAGATGGCTACACCTTC. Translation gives CASSLQTDRGDGYTF.

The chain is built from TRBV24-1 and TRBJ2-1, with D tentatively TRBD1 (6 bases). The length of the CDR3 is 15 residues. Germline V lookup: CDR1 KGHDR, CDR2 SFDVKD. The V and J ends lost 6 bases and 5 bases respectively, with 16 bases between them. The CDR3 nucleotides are TGTGCCACCAGTCAACAGGGTCGAACGGACAATGAGCAGTTCTTC. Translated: CATSQQGRTDNEQFF.

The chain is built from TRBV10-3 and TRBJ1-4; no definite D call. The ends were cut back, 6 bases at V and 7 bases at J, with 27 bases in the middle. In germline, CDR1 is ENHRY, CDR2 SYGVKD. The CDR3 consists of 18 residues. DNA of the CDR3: TGTGCCATCAGCCCTGAATCCCGGTCCGCAACCTATCTTGAAAAACTGTTTTTT. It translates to CAISPESRSATYLEKLFF.

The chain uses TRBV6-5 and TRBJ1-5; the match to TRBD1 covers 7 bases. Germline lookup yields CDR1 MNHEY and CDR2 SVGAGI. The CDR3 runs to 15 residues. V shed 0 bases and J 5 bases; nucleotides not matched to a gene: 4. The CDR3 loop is CASSYSDRTDQPQHF. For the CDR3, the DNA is TGTGCCAGCAGTTACTCGGACAGGACGGATCAGCCCCAGCATTTT.

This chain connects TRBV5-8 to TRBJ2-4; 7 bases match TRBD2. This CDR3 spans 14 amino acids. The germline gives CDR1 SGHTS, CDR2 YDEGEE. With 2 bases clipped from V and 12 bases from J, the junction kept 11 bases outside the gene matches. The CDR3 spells CASSFGGRSGAQYF. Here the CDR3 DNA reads TGTGCCAGCAGCTTCGGAGGGCGGAGCGGGGCTCAGTACTTC.

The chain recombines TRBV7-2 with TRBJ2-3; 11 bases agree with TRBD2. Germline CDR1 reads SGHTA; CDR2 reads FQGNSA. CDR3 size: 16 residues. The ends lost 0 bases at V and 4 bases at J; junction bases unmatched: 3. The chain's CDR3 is CASSLALAGGPDTQYF. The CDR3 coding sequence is TGTGCCAGCAGCTTAGCCCTAGCGGGGGGACCAGATACGCAGTATTTT.

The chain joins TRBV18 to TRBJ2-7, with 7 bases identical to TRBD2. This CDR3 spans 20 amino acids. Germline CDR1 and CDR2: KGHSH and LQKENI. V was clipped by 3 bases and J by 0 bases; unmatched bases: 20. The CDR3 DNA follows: TGTGCCAGCTCACCCCCCACCCCAATGGAGCGGGGTCCCTACTCCTACGAGCAGTACTTC. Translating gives CASSPPTPMERGPYSYEQYF.

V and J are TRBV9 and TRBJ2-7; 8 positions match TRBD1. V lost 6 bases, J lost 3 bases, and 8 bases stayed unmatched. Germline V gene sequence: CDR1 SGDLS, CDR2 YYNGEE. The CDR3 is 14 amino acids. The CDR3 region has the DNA TGTGCCAGCAACAGGGGGATGGACGGCTACGAGCAGTACTTC. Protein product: CASNRGMDGYEQYF.

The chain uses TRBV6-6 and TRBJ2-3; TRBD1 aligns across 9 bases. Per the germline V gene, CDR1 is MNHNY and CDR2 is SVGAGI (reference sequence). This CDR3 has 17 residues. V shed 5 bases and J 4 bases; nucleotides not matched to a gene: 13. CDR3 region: CASSPLPPGQGADTQYF. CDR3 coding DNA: TGTGCCAGCAGTCCCCTCCCACCGGGACAGGGTGCAGATACGCAGTATTTT.

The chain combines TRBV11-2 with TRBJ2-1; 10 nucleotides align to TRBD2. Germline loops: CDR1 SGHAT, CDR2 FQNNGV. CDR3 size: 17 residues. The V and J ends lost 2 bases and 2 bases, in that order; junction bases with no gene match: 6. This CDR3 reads CASSLQSGGDPYNEQFF. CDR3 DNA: TGTGCCAGCAGCTTACAAAGCGGGGGGGACCCCTACAATGAGCAGTTCTTC.